The sequence of this T cell receptor beta chain was determined in a study of low-dose radiotherapy and immunotherapy resistance in tumors. Study as a whole: Treatment of Cohort 1 consisted of 0.5 Gy per fraction every 2 weeks, adding up to 6.5 Gy. Intravenous cyclophosphamide 200 mg/m2 was given every two weeks, one day before radiation and immunotherapy. A daily 300 mg dose of oral aspirin was taken by patients for four cycles from cycle 1 day 1.

First-strand cDNA relied on TRAV- and TRBV-specific primers spanning alpha and beta chains. TCR amplification ran 15 to 25 PCR cycles using constant-region and V-primer adapter primers. Each CDR3 protein is one row after TCRdb ran MiXCR on the reads. The sample contains 85,000 to 95,000 distinct CDR3 sequences, 9.4% of which appear only once. This CDR3 comprises 14 residues. Germline CDR1 reads MDHEN; CDR2 reads SYDVKM. Deletions cut 6 bases from V and 0 bases from J, with 9 bases between. Time point specified: before trial treatment. The sample holds many counts of this clonotype. This chain links TRBV28 with TRBJ1-3; a possible D gene is TRBD1 (5 bases). The receptor comes from a male donor with prostate cancer. Here the sequenced sample was PBMCs, taken before treatment. CDR3 amino acids: CASRKGSSGNTIYF. Here the CDR3 DNA reads TGTGCCAGCAGAAAGGGGAGCTCTGGAAACACCATATATTTT.